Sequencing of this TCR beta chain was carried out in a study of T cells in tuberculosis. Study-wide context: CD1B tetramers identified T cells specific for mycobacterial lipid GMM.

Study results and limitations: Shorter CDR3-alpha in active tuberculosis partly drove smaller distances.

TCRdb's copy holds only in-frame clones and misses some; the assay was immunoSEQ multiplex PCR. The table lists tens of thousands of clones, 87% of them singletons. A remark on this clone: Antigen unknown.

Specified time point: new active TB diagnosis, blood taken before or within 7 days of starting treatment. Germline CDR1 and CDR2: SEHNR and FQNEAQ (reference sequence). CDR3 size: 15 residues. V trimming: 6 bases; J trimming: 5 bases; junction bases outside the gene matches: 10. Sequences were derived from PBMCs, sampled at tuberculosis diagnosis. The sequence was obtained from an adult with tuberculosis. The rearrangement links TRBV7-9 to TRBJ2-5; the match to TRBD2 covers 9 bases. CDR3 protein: CASRPTSGPSETQYF. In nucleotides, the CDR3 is TGTGCCAGCAGGCCCACTAGCGGGCCCTCCGAGACCCAGTACTTC.